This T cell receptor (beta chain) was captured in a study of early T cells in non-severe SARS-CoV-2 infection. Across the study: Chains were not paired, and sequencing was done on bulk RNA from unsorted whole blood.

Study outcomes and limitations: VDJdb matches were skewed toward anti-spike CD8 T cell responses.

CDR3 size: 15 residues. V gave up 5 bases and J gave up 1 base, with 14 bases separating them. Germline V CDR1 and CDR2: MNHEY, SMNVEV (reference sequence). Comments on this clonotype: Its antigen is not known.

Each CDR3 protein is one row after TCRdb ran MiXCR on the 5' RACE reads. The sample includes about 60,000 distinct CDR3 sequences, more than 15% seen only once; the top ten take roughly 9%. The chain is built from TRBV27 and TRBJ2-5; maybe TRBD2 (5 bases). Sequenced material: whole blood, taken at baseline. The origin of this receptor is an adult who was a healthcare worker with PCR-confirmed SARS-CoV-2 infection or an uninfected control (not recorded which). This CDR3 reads CASSHGGRAQETQYF. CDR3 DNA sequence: TGTGCCAGCAGTCATGGCGGGCGAGCCCAAGAGACCCAGTACTTC.